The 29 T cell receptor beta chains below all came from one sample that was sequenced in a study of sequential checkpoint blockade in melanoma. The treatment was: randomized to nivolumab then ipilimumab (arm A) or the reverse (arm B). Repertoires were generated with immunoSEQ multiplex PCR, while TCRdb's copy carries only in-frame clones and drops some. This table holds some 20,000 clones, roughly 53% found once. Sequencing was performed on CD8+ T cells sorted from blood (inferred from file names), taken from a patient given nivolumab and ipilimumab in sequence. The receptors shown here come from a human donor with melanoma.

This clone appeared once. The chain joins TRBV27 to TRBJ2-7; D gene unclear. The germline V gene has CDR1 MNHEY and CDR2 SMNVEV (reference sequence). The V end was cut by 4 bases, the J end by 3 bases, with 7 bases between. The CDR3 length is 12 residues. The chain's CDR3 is CASSSNSYEQYF. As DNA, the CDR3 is TGTGCCAGCAGTTCCAACAGCTACGAGCAGTACTTC.

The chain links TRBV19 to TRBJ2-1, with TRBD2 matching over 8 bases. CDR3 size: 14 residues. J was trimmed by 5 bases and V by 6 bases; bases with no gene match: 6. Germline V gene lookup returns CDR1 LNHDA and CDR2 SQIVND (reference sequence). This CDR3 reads CASRSLAGNNEQFF. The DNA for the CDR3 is TGTGCCAGTAGGTCCCTAGCGGGCAACAATGAGCAGTTCTTC. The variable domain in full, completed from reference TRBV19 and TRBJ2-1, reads DGGITQSPKYLFRKEGQNVTLSCEQNLNHDAMYWYRQDPGQGLRLIYYSQIVNDFQKGDIAEGYSVSREKKESFPLTVTSAQKNPTAFYLCASRSLAGNNEQFFGPGTRLTVL.

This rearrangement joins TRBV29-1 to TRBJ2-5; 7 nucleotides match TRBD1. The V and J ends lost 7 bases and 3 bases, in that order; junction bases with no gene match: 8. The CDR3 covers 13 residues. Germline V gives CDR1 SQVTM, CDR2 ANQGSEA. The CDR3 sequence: CSATGFYEETQYF. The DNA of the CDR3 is TGCAGCGCGACAGGGTTTTACGAAGAGACCCAGTACTTC.

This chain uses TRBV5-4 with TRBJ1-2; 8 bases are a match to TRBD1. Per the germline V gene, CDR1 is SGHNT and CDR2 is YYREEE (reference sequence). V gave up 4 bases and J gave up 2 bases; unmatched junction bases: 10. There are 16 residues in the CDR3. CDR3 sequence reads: CASSAPGTGVNYGYTF. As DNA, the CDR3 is TGTGCCAGCAGCGCCCCCGGGACAGGAGTAAACTATGGCTACACCTTC.

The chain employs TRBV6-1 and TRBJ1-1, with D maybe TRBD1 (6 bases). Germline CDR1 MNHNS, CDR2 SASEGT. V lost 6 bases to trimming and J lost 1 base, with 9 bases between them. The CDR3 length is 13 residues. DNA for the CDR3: TGTGCCAGCAGCGGACAGCAGAACACTGAAGCTTTCTTT. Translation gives CASSGQQNTEAFF.

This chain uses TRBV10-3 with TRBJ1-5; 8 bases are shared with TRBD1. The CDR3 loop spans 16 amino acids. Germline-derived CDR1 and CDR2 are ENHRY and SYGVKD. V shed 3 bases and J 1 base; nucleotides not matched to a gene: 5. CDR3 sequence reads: CAISDGQGTSNQPQHF. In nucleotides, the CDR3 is TGTGCCATCAGTGACGGACAGGGTACGAGCAATCAGCCCCAGCATTTT.

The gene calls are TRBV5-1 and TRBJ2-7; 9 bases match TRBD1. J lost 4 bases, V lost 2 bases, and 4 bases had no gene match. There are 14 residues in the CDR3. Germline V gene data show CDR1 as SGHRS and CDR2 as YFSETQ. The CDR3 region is CASSFGQGRYEQYF. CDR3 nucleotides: TGCGCCAGCAGCTTTGGACAGGGGAGGTACGAGCAGTACTTC.

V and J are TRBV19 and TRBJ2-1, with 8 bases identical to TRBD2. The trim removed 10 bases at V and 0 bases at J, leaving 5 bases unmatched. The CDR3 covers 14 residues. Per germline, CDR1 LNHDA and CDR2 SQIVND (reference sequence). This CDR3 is CATEAGASYNEQFF. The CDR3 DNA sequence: TGTGCCACCGAAGCGGGGGCCTCCTACAATGAGCAGTTCTTC.

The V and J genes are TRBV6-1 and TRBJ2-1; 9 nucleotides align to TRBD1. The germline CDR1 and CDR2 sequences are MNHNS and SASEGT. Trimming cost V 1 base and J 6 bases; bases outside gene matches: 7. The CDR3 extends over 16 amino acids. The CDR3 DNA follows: TGTGCCAGCAGTGAAGTAACGGGACAGGGTGGCAATGAGCAGTTCTTC. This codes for CASSEVTGQGGNEQFF.

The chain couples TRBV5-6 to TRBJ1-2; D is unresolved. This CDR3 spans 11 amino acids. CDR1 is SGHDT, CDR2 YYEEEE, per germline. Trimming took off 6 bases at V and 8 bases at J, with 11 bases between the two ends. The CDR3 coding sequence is TGTGCCAGCAACTCCGGTCCCGGCTACACCTTC. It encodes CASNSGPGYTF.

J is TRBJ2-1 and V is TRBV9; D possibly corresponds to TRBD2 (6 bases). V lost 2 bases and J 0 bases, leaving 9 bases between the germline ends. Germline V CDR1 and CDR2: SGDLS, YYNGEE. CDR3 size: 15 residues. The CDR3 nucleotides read TGTGCCAGCAGCGTCGGGAGTAGCTCCTACAATGAGCAGTTCTTC. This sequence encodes CASSVGSSSYNEQFF.

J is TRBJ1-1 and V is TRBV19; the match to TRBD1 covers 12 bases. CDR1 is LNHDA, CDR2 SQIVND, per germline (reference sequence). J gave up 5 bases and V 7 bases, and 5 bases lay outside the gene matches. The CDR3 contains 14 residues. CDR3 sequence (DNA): TGTGCCAGTATTCCGGGACAGGGGGCGACTGAAGCTTTCTTT. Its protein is CASIPGQGATEAFF.

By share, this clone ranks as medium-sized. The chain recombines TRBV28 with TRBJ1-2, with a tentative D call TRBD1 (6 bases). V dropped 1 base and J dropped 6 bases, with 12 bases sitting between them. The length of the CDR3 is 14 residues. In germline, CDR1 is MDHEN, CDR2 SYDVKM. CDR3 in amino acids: CASSLSRQAHGYTF. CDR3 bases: TGTGCCAGCAGTTTATCCCGACAGGCTCATGGCTACACCTTC.

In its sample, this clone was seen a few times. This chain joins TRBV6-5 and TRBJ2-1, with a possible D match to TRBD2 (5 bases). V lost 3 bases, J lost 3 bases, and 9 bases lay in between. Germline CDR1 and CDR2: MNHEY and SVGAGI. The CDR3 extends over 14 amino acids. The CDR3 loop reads CASSYPGSYNEQFF. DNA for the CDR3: TGTGCCAGCAGTTATCCTGGGAGCTACAATGAGCAGTTCTTC.

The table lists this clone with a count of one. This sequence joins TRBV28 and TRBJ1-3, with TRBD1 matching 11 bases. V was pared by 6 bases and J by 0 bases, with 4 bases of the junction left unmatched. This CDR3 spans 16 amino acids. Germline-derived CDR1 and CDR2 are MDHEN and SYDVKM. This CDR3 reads CASRAGTGGSGNTIYF. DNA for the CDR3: TGTGCCAGCAGGGCGGGGACAGGGGGCTCTGGAAACACCATATATTTT. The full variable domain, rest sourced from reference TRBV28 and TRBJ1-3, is DVKVTQSSRYLVKRTGEKVFLECVQDMDHENMFWYRQDPGLGLRLIYFSYDVKMKEKGDIPEGYSVSREKKERFSLILESASTNQTSMYLCASRAGTGGSGNTIYFGEGSWLTVV.

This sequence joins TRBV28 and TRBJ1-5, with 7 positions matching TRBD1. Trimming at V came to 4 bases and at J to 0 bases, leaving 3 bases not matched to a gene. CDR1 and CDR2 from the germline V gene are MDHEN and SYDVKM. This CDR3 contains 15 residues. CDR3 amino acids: CASSWDSNSNQPQHF. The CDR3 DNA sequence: TGTGCCAGCAGTTGGGACAGTAATAGCAATCAGCCCCAGCATTTT.

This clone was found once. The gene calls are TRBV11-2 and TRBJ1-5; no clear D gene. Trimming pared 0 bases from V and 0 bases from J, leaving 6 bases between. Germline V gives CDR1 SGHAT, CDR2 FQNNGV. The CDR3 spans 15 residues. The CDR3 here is CASSLDPYSNQPQHF. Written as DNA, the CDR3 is TGTGCCAGCAGCTTAGACCCGTATAGCAATCAGCCCCAGCATTTT.

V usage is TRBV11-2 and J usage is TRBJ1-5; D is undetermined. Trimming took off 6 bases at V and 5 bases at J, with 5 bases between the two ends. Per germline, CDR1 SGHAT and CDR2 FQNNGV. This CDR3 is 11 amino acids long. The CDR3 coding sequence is TGTGCCAGCAGTCGGGATCAGCCCCAGCATTTT. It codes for CASSRDQPQHF.

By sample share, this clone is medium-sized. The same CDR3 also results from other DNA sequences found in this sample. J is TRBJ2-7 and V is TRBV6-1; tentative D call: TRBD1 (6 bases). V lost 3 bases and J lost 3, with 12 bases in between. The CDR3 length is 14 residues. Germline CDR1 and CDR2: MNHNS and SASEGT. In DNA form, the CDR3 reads TGTGCCAGCAGTGATCCCGGGACAAGCTACGAGCAGTACTTC. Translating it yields CASSDPGTSYEQYF.

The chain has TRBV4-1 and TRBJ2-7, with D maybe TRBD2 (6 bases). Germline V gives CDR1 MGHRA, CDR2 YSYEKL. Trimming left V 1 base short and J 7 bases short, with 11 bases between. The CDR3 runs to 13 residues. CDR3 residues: CASSQADRGEQYF. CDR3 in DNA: TGCGCCAGCAGCCAAGCGGATCGGGGGGAGCAGTACTTC.

The CDR3: CASVDGGLATYEQYF. In DNA, the CDR3 is TGTGCCAGCGTAGACGGGGGACTGGCCACCTACGAGCAGTACTTC. The chain uses TRBV7-9 and TRBJ2-7; a possible D gene is TRBD2 (6 bases). The ends were cut back, 8 bases at V and 2 bases at J, with 19 bases in the middle. The V gene's germline CDR1 is SEHNR and CDR2 FQNEAQ (reference sequence). This CDR3 has 15 amino acids.

The CDR3 loop reads CASSLVAGLNTGELFF. As DNA, the CDR3 is TGTGCCAGCAGCTTAGTAGCGGGCCTAAACACCGGGGAGCTGTTTTTT. The chain links TRBV7-2 to TRBJ2-2, with TRBD2 identical over 7 bases. V trimming: 1 base; J trimming: 2 bases; junction bases outside the gene matches: 4. The germline V gene encodes CDR1 SGHTA and CDR2 FQGNSA. CDR3 size: 16 residues.

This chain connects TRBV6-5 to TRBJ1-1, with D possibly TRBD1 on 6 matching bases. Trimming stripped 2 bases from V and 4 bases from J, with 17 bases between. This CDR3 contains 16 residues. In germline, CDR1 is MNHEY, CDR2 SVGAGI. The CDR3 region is CASSYRVGQGITEAFF. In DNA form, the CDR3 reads TGTGCCAGCAGTTACCGCGTAGGTCAGGGGATCACTGAAGCTTTCTTT.

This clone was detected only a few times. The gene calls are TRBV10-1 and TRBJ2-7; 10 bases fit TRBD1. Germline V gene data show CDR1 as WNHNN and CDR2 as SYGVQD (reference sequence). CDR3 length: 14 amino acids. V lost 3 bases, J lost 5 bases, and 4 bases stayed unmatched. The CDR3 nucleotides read TGCGCCAGCAGTGACGGACAGGGGGACGACGAGCAGTACTTC. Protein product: CASSDGQGDDEQYF.

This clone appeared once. The CDR3 DNA follows: TGTGCCAGCAGCCCCTTGGGGGGGACTTGGCTTTTCAGTGGCTACACCTTC. Translation: CASSPLGGTWLFSGYTF. The chain couples TRBV7-9 to TRBJ1-2; TRBD1 might be the D (5 bases). Germline CDR1 is SEHNR and CDR2 is FQNEAQ (reference sequence). There are 17 residues in the CDR3. V lost 5 bases, J lost 7 bases, and 26 bases lay in between.

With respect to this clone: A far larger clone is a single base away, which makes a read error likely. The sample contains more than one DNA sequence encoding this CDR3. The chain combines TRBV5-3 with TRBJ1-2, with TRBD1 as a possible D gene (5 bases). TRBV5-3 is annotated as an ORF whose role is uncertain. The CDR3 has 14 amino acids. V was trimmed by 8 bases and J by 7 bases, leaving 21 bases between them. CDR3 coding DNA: TGTGCCAGCAGCCAATGGAGCGCAGGGCTTGGCTACACCTTC. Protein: CASSQWSAGLGYTF.

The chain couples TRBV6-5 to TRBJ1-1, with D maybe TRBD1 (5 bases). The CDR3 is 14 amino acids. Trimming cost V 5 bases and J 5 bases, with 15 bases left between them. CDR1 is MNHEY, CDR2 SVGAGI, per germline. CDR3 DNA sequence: TGTGCCAGCAGTACCGGGACTGGGTTGACTGAAGCTTTCTTT. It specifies CASSTGTGLTEAFF.

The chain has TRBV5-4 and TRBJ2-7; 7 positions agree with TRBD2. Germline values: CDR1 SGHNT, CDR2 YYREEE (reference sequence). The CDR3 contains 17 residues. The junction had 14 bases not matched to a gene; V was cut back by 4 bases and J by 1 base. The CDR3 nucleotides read TGTGCCAGCAGCCAAGATCAGTCGACTAGCTATTCCTACGAGCAGTACTTC. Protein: CASSQDQSTSYSYEQYF.

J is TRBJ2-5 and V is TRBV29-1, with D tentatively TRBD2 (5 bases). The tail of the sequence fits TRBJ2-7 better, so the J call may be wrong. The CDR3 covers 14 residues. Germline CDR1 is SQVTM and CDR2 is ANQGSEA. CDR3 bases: TGCAGCGTTGAAACACGCGAGGGTGCCTACGAGCAGTACTTC. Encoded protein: CSVETREGAYEQYF.